One sample yielded the 16 T cell receptor beta chains listed below, sequenced in a study of memory CD4+ T cells and cytomegalovirus serostatus. Single viable CD3+CD4+CD8-CD45RO+ cells were sorted as the memory CD4+ T cells. The assay was immunoSEQ multiplex PCR, and TCRdb's table has in-frame clones only and misses some. The sample lists approximately 92,000 clones; about four fifths were seen once. The sequenced sample consisted of memory CD4+ T cells from blood. These receptors were taken from an adult in good health and CMV-seropositive.

The V gene is TRBV28, the J gene TRBJ1-1; TRBD1 matches at 7 bases. There are 16 residues in the CDR3. V shed 4 bases, J shed 5 bases, and the junction held 13 bases outside the gene matches. The germline gives CDR1 MDHEN, CDR2 SYDVKM. CDR3 sequence (DNA): TGTGCCAGCAGTTCAGTTGTCGGACAGGCCAGAACTGAAGCTTTCTTT. This sequence encodes CASSSVVGQARTEAFF.

The chain joins TRBV29-1 to TRBJ2-7, with 7 bases lining up with TRBD1. Trimming at V came to 5 bases and at J to 8 bases, leaving 6 bases not matched to a gene. Germline lookup yields CDR1 SQVTM and CDR2 ANQGSEA. The CDR3 covers 11 residues. CDR3 DNA: TGCAGCGTTCAGATCAGGGGGAAGCAGTACTTC. Protein product: CSVQIRGKQYF.

The chain uses TRBV4-1 and TRBJ1-1; tentatively, D is TRBD1 (5 bases). The CDR3 is 14 residues long. Germline V CDR1 and CDR2: MGHRA, YSYEKL. V was shortened by 2 bases and J by 4 bases, with 11 bases between the two germline ends. The CDR3 DNA reads TGCGCCAGCAGCCAACGAGGGGAAGGCACTGAAGCTTTCTTT. Translated: CASSQRGEGTEAFF.

This chain links TRBV7-8 with TRBJ2-1, with a tentative D call TRBD2 (6 bases). The CDR3 is 16 amino acids. Germline CDR1 is SGHVS and CDR2 is FQNEAQ. Trimming pared 2 bases from V and 6 bases from J, leaving 17 bases between. The CDR3 sequence: CASSLRILARINEQFF. The CDR3 nucleotides read TGTGCCAGCAGCTTAAGGATACTAGCAAGGATCAATGAGCAGTTCTTC.

The chain links TRBV2 to TRBJ1-2, with TRBD1 matching over 11 bases. Germline lookup yields CDR1 SNHLY and CDR2 FYNNEI. Trimming removed 8 bases from V and 6 bases from J; junction bases left unmatched: 8. The CDR3 is made up of 14 amino acids. In DNA form, the CDR3 reads TGTGCCAGCGGGGGGACAGGGGGGTTTCATGGCTACACCTTC. It translates to CASGGTGGFHGYTF.

This chain connects TRBV4-2 to TRBJ2-2, with TRBD2 matching over 7 bases. Germline CDR1 reads LGHNA; CDR2 reads YNFKEQ. J lost 1 base, V lost 4 bases, and 6 bases had no gene match. The CDR3 runs 16 residues. CDR3 residues: CASSLLGRGNTGELFF. For the CDR3, the DNA is TGTGCCAGCAGCCTGTTGGGGAGGGGGAACACCGGGGAGCTGTTTTTT.

V gene TRBV7-3 combines with J gene TRBJ2-3; D is ambiguous. The V gene lost 0 bases and the J gene lost 2 bases, with 9 bases spanning the gap. The germline V gene encodes CDR1 SGHTA and CDR2 FQGTGA. The CDR3 runs to 15 residues. The CDR3 loop is CASSLTTAATDTQYF. The CDR3 DNA sequence: TGTGCCAGCAGCTTAACGACGGCAGCCACAGATACGCAGTATTTT.

The V and J genes are TRBV4-2 and TRBJ2-6, with TRBD1 as a possible D gene (6 bases). The germline V gene encodes CDR1 LGHNA and CDR2 YNFKEQ. This CDR3 has 18 amino acids. The V and J ends lost 0 bases and 4 bases respectively, with 16 bases between them. The CDR3 DNA reads TGTGCCAGCAGCCAAGAGTTAACAGGGAGTGGGGGGGCCAACGTCCTGACTTTC. Translation gives CASSQELTGSGGANVLTF.

Written as DNA, the CDR3 is TGTGCCAGCAGCCAAGTTTACGGCGGGACGGAGACCCAGTACTTC. Translating gives CASSQVYGGTETQYF. The chain uses TRBV4-2 and TRBJ2-5; D is perhaps TRBD2 (6 bases). V was cut by 1 base and J by 5 bases, with 14 bases left in between. CDR1 is LGHNA and CDR2 is YNFKEQ in the germline V gene. The CDR3 loop spans 15 amino acids.

J is TRBJ2-2 and V is TRBV10-3, with 7 positions matching TRBD2. CDR3 length: 17 amino acids. CDR1 is ENHRY, CDR2 SYGVKD, per germline. V was clipped by 8 bases and J by 5 bases; unmatched bases: 17. CDR3 DNA: TGTGCCATCTGGGCTAGCGGAGACGAGAGGCGGACCGGGGAGCTGTTTTTT. Its protein product is CAIWASGDERRTGELFF.

The chain links TRBV21-1 to TRBJ2-3; no check of the table's D call, TRBD2, against the DNA was made. TRBV21-1 has pseudogene status. This CDR3 spans 16 amino acids. The CDR3 reads CASSRDYHAPTDTQYF. CDR3 nucleotide sequence: TGTGCCAGCAGTCGGGACTACCATGCCCCCACAGATACGCAGTATTTT.

The genes are TRBV14 and TRBJ2-5; D gene uncertain. The germline CDR1 and CDR2 sequences are SGHDN and FVKESK. Trimming took off 0 bases at V and 4 bases at J, with 12 bases between the two ends. This CDR3 contains 15 residues. CDR3 sequence: CASSQDAKGGETQYF. The CDR3 coding sequence is TGTGCCAGCAGCCAAGATGCGAAGGGCGGAGAGACCCAGTACTTC.

V is TRBV30 and J is TRBJ2-1; possibly TRBD1 or TRBD2 for D (5 bases each). V was shortened by 5 bases and J by 0 bases, with 8 bases between the two germline ends. Germline V lookup: CDR1 GTSNPN, CDR2 SVGIG (reference sequence). The CDR3 runs 13 residues. The CDR3 bases are TGTGCCTGGTCAGGGAGCTCCTACAATGAGCAGTTCTTC. This translates into CAWSGSSYNEQFF.

The chain employs TRBV5-1 and TRBJ1-2; tentatively, D is TRBD1 (6 bases). The CDR3 spans 14 residues. Germline CDR1 and CDR2: SGHRS and YFSETQ. V lost 7 bases to trimming and J lost 2 bases, with 15 bases between them. DNA for the CDR3: TGCGCCAGCCCCCAGACAGGAAGGAACTATGGCTACACCTTC. As protein: CASPQTGRNYGYTF.

The rearrangement joins TRBV5-4 to TRBJ2-1, with 8 nucleotides matching TRBD2. The CDR3 sequence is 18 residues long. CDR1 SGHNT and CDR2 YYREEE come from the germline V gene (reference sequence). The trim removed 4 bases at V and 0 bases at J, leaving 12 bases unmatched. The CDR3 loop is CASSTASSGPSSYNEQFF. DNA of the CDR3: TGTGCCAGCAGCACCGCGTCTAGCGGGCCTAGCTCCTACAATGAGCAGTTCTTC.

Comments on this clone: Other DNA variants within this sample encode the same CDR3. This chain joins TRBV9 and TRBJ2-5; 9 nucleotides agree with TRBD2. Germline V lookup: CDR1 SGDLS, CDR2 YYNGEE. The CDR3 covers 15 residues. V trimming: 0 bases; J trimming: 4 bases; junction bases outside the gene matches: 4. The CDR3 sequence: CASSVGAGGGETQYF. The DNA of the CDR3 is TGTGCCAGCAGCGTAGGAGCGGGAGGTGGAGAGACCCAGTACTTC.